Included here is one TCR beta chain sequence, with context. What it binds is not known. The PCR contained 60 Vbeta and 13 Jbeta primers. TCRdb keeps only in-frame clones here, not all; method: immunoSEQ multiplex PCR. Of 150,000 to 200,000 clones in the sample, about 80% were seen once. This sample is drawn from a study of cytomegalovirus exposure and HLA in healthy donors. Findings and limits, study-wide: A later analysis appeared to link common viral pathogens to several of the most significant clusters. One variant, a missense change in DCLRE1C, was linked in a later analysis to TCR beta V- and J-gene trimming.

The sequenced material came from PBMCs. The receptor was isolated from a woman in her thirties or forties in good health and CMV-seronegative.

For the CDR3, the DNA is TGTGCCAGCAGCTTTGACTGGCGGCAGCCCCAGCATTTT. Its protein product is CASSFDWRQPQHF. J is TRBJ1-5 and V is TRBV5-8; unclear D gene. CDR3 length equals 13 residues. The V gene lost 2 bases and the J gene lost 7 bases, with 10 bases spanning the gap. Germline-derived CDR1 and CDR2 are SGHTS and YDEGEE.